This T cell receptor (beta chain) was captured in a study of blood T cell repertoires in COVID-19. Study-level background: COVID-19 samples collected from the United States, Italy and Spain covered acute and convalescent phases. The analysed material was cDNA or gDNA that came from T cells, B-cell-depleted T cells, or PBMCs.

Authors' processing steps: It was from reference gene primer amplification that nucleated cell counts were estimated. Generated by immunoSEQ multiplex PCR, the TCRdb table keeps only in-frame clones and is missing some. V and J calls and clone size are copied from that table; D and trimming were computed from the DNA. The sample holds about 210,000 clones; 65% to 85% are singletons and the top ten take 2.9%. CDR1 and CDR2 (germline): KGHDR, SFDVKD. V was pared by 3 bases and J by 4 bases, with 17 bases between. This CDR3 has 17 amino acids. Material: peripheral blood. The source of this sequence is a man over 45 with active or convalescent COVID-19. The genes are TRBV24-1 and TRBJ2-2; tentatively, D is TRBD1 (6 bases). This CDR3 reads CATSDVRAGARTGELFF. For the CDR3, the DNA is TGTGCCACCAGTGATGTCCGGGCAGGGGCTCGCACCGGGGAGCTGTTTTTT.